One sample yielded the 16 T cell receptor beta chains listed below, sequenced in a study of cytomegalovirus exposure and HLA in healthy donors. Some clones are missing from TCRdb's copy, which holds only in-frame ones; the method was immunoSEQ multiplex PCR. The top ten clones hold roughly 6% of a sample with roughly 150,000 clones, approximately 87% of them seen once. Sequences were obtained from PBMCs. The receptors originated from a woman aged 30 to 39 in good health and CMV-seronegative.

The table lists this clone with a count of one. The V gene is TRBV5-6, the J gene TRBJ2-3; possibly TRBD1 or TRBD2 for D (5 bases each). V lost 0 bases, J lost 1 base, and 12 bases lay in between. CDR1 is SGHDT, CDR2 YYEEEE, per germline. This CDR3 has 16 residues. The CDR3: CASSLGGDRGTDTQYF. DNA for the CDR3: TGTGCCAGCAGCTTGGGAGGGGATAGGGGCACAGATACGCAGTATTTT.

This chain links TRBV5-6 with TRBJ1-2; D uncertain. V shed 0 bases and J shed 4 bases, with 4 bases lying between them. The CDR3 sequence is 12 residues long. Germline V lookup: CDR1 SGHDT, CDR2 YYEEEE. The CDR3 sequence: CASSLDGYGYTF. The CDR3 DNA reads TGTGCCAGCAGCTTGGATGGCTATGGCTACACCTTC.

V usage is TRBV6-5 and J usage is TRBJ2-7; 8 nucleotides align to TRBD1. CDR3 length: 14 residues. The germline gives CDR1 MNHEY, CDR2 SVGAGI. The J segment lost 3 bases and the V segment lost 6 bases, leaving 7 bases of the junction unmatched. CDR3 nucleotide sequence: TGTGCCAGCAGCCGGGACAGGTCTCGCTACGAGCAGTACTTC. Residues: CASSRDRSRYEQYF.

This chain links TRBV18 with TRBJ1-5; D gene ambiguous. Germline-derived CDR1 and CDR2 are KGHSH and LQKENI. Trimming took 3 bases from V and 3 from J, leaving 18 bases between them. The CDR3 is made up of 17 amino acids. The CDR3 loop is CASSPRSAQIPNQPQHF. CDR3 coding DNA: TGTGCCAGCTCACCGAGGTCGGCACAGATTCCCAATCAGCCCCAGCATTTT. The variable domain in full, completed from reference TRBV18 and TRBJ1-5, reads NAGVMQNPRHLVRRRGQEARLRCSPMKGHSHVYWYRQLPEEGLKFMVYLQKENIIDESGMPKERFSAEFPKEGPSILRIQQVVRGDSAAYFCASSPRSAQIPNQPQHFGDGTRLSIL.

The CDR3 DNA reads TGTGCCAGTAGTCCGACGGAGAGCTCCTACGAGCAGTACTTC. This translates into CASSPTESSYEQYF. The gene calls are TRBV19 and TRBJ2-7, with unresolved D. Between the trimmed V and J ends, which lost 5 bases and 0 bases, there was a span of 11 bases. The CDR3 has 14 residues. Germline-derived CDR1 and CDR2 are LNHDA and SQIVND (reference sequence).

CDR3 DNA sequence: TGTGCCAGCAGTTTTAGACAGGGGGCAAGGAACACTGAAGCTTTCTTT. Translated: CASSFRQGARNTEAFF. The chain couples TRBV27 to TRBJ1-1; TRBD1 matches at 10 bases. V trimming: 3 bases; J trimming: 1 base; junction bases outside the gene matches: 5. In germline, CDR1 is MNHEY, CDR2 SMNVEV (reference sequence). The length of the CDR3 is 16 residues.

The chain combines TRBV9 with TRBJ2-7; a possible D gene is TRBD1 (6 bases). V shed 0 bases and J shed 3 bases, with 10 bases lying between them. The germline V gene has CDR1 SGDLS and CDR2 YYNGEE. The CDR3 has 14 amino acids. This CDR3 is CASSVEGGSYEQYF. The CDR3 DNA reads as TGTGCCAGCAGCGTAGAAGGGGGAAGCTACGAGCAGTACTTC. Full variable domain (rest looked up from reference TRBV9 and TRBJ2-7): DSGVTQTPKHLITATGQRVTLRCSPRSGDLSVYWYQQSLDQGLQFLIQYYNGEERAKGNILERFSAQQFPDLHSELNLSSLELGDSALYFCASSVEGGSYEQYFGPGTRLTVT.

The V call is TRBV4-3, the J call TRBJ1-2, with a tentative D call TRBD1 (5 bases). Germline CDR1 and CDR2: LGHNA and YSLEER. Trimming left V 1 base short and J 3 bases short, with 12 bases between. The CDR3 has 15 residues. Here the CDR3 reads CASSQVGTVDYGYTF. As DNA, the CDR3 is TGCGCCAGCAGCCAAGTAGGGACGGTTGACTATGGCTACACCTTC.

The chain couples TRBV9 to TRBJ2-7; D uncertain. Per the germline V gene, CDR1 is SGDLS and CDR2 is YYNGEE. The CDR3 is 16 amino acids. Trimming left V 3 bases short and J 4 bases short, with 20 bases between. CDR3: CASSDGRQESPYEQYF. CDR3 in DNA: TGTGCCAGCAGCGACGGGCGTCAGGAATCCCCATACGAGCAGTACTTC.

The V and J genes are TRBV4-1 and TRBJ1-1; D is ambiguous. The V and J ends lost 1 base and 1 base respectively, with 7 bases between them. This CDR3 comprises 14 residues. Germline assignment: CDR1 MGHRA and CDR2 YSYEKL. Here the CDR3 DNA reads TGCGCCAGCAGCCAAGTAACGGCGAACACTGAAGCTTTCTTT. Its translation: CASSQVTANTEAFF.

This sequence joins TRBV27 and TRBJ2-2, with 12 bases that match TRBD2. The J segment lost 7 bases and the V segment lost 3 bases, leaving 9 bases of the junction unmatched. Germline values: CDR1 MNHEY, CDR2 SMNVEV (reference sequence). The CDR3 covers 17 residues. CDR3 amino acids: CASSFPRLAGAVGELFF. The CDR3 nucleotides are TGTGCCAGCAGTTTCCCCCGACTAGCGGGAGCGGTCGGGGAGCTGTTTTTT.

The chain joins TRBV7-9 to TRBJ2-3, with D possibly being TRBD1 or TRBD2 (5 bases each). V was trimmed by 5 bases and J by 5 bases, leaving 20 bases between them. The CDR3 length is 16 residues. Germline loops: CDR1 SEHNR, CDR2 FQNEAQ (reference sequence). CDR3: CASSHRGREGLDTQYF. The CDR3 DNA reads as TGTGCCAGCAGCCACCGGGGCAGGGAAGGCCTAGATACGCAGTATTTT.

The chain employs TRBV9 and TRBJ2-1; no clear D. The CDR3 contains 12 residues. Trimming cost V 0 bases and J 15 bases, with 13 bases left between them. The germline V gene has CDR1 SGDLS and CDR2 YYNGEE. The CDR3 nucleotides read TGTGCCAGCAGCGTAGCGGGTCCGCCCCTGTTCTTC. It specifies CASSVAGPPLFF.

The rearrangement joins TRBV13 to TRBJ1-1, with D tentatively TRBD1 (5 bases). The CDR3 has 15 amino acids. Germline CDR1 PRHDT, CDR2 FYEKMQ (reference sequence). V gave up 5 bases and J gave up 3 bases, with 16 bases separating them. CDR3 residues: CASSAQGAWDTEAFF. Written as DNA, the CDR3 is TGTGCCAGCAGCGCCCAGGGAGCTTGGGACACTGAAGCTTTCTTT.

The chain uses TRBV15 and TRBJ2-7; TRBD1 matches 9 bases. Trimming cost V 3 bases and J 4 bases; bases outside gene matches: 10. The CDR3 is made up of 16 amino acids. Germline lookup yields CDR1 LNHNV and CDR2 YYDKDF (reference sequence). The CDR3 coding sequence is TGTGCCACCAGCAGGGGCCCGGACAGGGGCTCGTACGAGCAGTACTTC. Translating gives CATSRGPDRGSYEQYF. Full variable domain (remainder filled in from reference TRBV15 and TRBJ2-7): DAMVIQNPRYQVTQFGKPVTLSCSQTLNHNVMYWYQQKSSQAPKLLFHYYDKDFNNEADTPDNFQSRRPNTSFCFLDIRSPGLGDTAMYLCATSRGPDRGSYEQYFGPGTRLTVT.

This chain connects TRBV5-1 to TRBJ1-1; no firm D call. Deletions cut 1 base from V and 5 bases from J, with 9 bases between. Germline-derived CDR1 and CDR2 are SGHRS and YFSETQ. The CDR3 has 13 amino acids. The CDR3 region is CASSLTGSTEAFF. CDR3 DNA sequence: TGCGCCAGCAGCTTGACGGGGTCGACTGAAGCTTTCTTT.